This TCR beta chain was recovered during a study of blood T cells in healthy people across ages (dated by TCRdb to between 2014 and 2017). Broadly, across the study: In model experiments, template switching captured about one uniquely barcoded TCR beta cDNA molecule for every two T cells. Donors of different ages were randomly distributed across sequencing lanes to avoid experimental bias. Age-related changes in TCR beta repertoire diversity were measured in the study by deep sequencing normalized with unique cDNA molecular identifiers. Donors were grouped into four age groups: young (average roughly 16 years), middle-aged (about 40), aged (around 56) and long-lived (over 80). Using the same blood draw, the study looked at two additional independent replicas of 1 million unique cDNA reads for two donors, one aged 18 to 30 and the other aged 80 or older. General conclusions and limits of the study: Total diversity estimates from one million sequenced T cells were considered lower bounds and underestimates. Because the CMV infection status of the donors was unknown, age-related changes in expanded clonotypes may potentially have been confounded. As age increased, observed TCR beta diversity per million T cells dropped in a roughly linear way, and a significant reduction was already evident by age about 40. Since profiling was done on bulk unsorted PBMCs, naive and antigen-experienced compartments could not be conclusively compared. Observed TCR beta diversity correlated strongly with the percentage of naive T cells measured by flow cytometry. The long-lived group showed more naive CD4+ T cells, fewer expanded clones and increased TCR diversity than the aged group, suggesting age selection.

Donors were about 36 systemically healthy Caucasian individuals from Russia aged roughly 6 to 95 years. Each donor gave ten milliliters of peripheral blood, drawn into EDTA-treated Vacutainer tubes. Ficoll-Paque density-gradient centrifugation was used to isolate PBMCs, with at least 7 million per sample. Trizol reagent was used to extract total RNA from PBMCs, with at least 5 micrograms per sample. The percentages of naive CD45RAhigh/CD27high T cells were determined by flow cytometry on a PBMC aliquot from every donor. Comments on this clonotype: The antigen this receptor binds is unknown. Base quality data are lacking; no much larger clone is found one base away.

The library was generated by 5' RACE. The sequencing machine was an Illumina HiSeq 2500. The second PCR ran for roughly 7 to 12 cycles and used a J-beta primer mix along with a sample-barcoded 5' primer. A template-switch 5' adaptor carrying 12 random nucleotides introduced a unique molecular identifier onto each TCR beta cDNA molecule. Each sample yielded at least 3 million CDR3-containing paired-end reads. All of the RNA was converted into first-strand cDNA using the Mint cDNA synthesis kit, with a TRBC-specific oligonucleotide serving as the primer. Following uracil-DNA glycosylase treatment, a first 18-cycle PCR with universal primers M1SS and BC2_uni_R was performed on all cDNA. In the paper's pipeline: Each sample was normalized by randomly selecting 1 million high-quality reads, each carrying a distinct molecular identifier. Instead of being binned into consensus sequences, reads that shared molecular identifiers were thrown out. CDR3 identification, clonotype clustering and error correction used MiTCR with a Q25 quality threshold and the strictest error-elimination algorithm. Lower-bound total TCR beta diversity was estimated with a nonparametric unseen species model using Euler transformation. Clones were called with MiXCR by TCRdb after fastp trimmed the public reads at Q25, and only in-frame beta chains were retained. Identical CDR3 proteins give one entry, which carries the most common genes and DNA. For this entry, the V and J calls and clone size follow TCRdb and not the study's own pipeline. The sample data list hundreds of thousands of distinct CDR3 sequences, and approximately 40% of these were observed just once. Of the sample, 30% is held by the ten largest clones.

Sequencing was carried out using blood. This TCR derives from a man aged 80 or over in good health.

The sequence in DNA is TGCGCCAGCAGCTCAAGGGGGGACAGGGTTAATGAGCAGTACTTC. Translated, this gives CASSSRGDRVNEQYF. The rearrangement joined TRBV4-3 to TRBJ2-1; 9 nucleotides in the junction match TRBD1. The closer fit of TRBJ2-7 to the DNA end suggests the J call may be wrong. CDR1 and CDR2 were assigned from the germline V gene as LGHNA and YSLEER. The cysteine opens and the phenylalanine closes a CDR3 of 15 amino acids. The CDR3 DNA has 45 bases and is translated from base 1.